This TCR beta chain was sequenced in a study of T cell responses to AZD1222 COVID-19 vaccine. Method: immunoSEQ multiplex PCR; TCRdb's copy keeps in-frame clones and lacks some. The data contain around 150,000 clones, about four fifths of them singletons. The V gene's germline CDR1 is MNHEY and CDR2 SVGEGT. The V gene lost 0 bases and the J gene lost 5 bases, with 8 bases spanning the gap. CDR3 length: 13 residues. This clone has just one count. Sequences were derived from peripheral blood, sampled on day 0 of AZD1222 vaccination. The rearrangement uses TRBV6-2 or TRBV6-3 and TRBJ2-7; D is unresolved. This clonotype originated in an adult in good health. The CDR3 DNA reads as TGTGCCAGCAGTTACTCGGGCATCGACGAGCAGTACTTC. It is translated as CASSYSGIDEQYF.